This TCR beta chain was observed in a study of tissue T cells after allogeneic stem cell transplantation (dated by TCRdb to the early 2020s). The study in broad terms: TCR beta repertoires were profiled across many tissues obtained from research autopsies of patients with and without GVHD, as well as in mouse models of GVHD. The human arm was conducted as a prospective observational study, and neither blinding nor randomization was performed.

Study-wide findings and limitations: Within patients, how anatomically similar tissues were was a major factor shaping TCR repertoire composition, regardless of disease or transplant status. Sampling depth was acknowledged as a limitation, and the patient cohort was both small and clinically heterogeneous. Blood and spleen T cells captured only a limited portion of the TCR repertoire detected in tissues, in both patients and mice. Only a few T cell clones appeared in more than one patient, yet motif-based clustering showed tissue-specific repertoire signatures that were shared between patients. Which tissue TCRs were alloreactive or antigen-specific was not determined in the study, and some clones might have been persisting host cells.

The library came from the immunoSEQ multiplex PCR assay. Adaptive Biotechnologies performed the TCRbeta CDR3 sequencing at survey depth and reported CDR3 sequences, V/J genes, productive frequency and template counts. TCR beta CDR3 regions were amplified from genomic DNA rather than RNA. As for how the authors treated the data: Jensen-Shannon divergence served to quantify pairwise repertoire overlap between tissues, with 0 meaning identical and 1 meaning complete divergence. Tissues were grouped by single-linkage agglomerative hierarchical clustering of pairwise JSD values, and the clustering results were shown as dendrograms. GLIPH2 was run on all patient samples with simulation_depth 1000, kmer_min_depth 3 and cdr3_length_cutoff 8, and groups with more than two unique CDR3s were retained. A standardized tissue-overlap score extrapolated Jaccard GLIPH-group overlap across patients to a standard repertoire size of 1000 clones. Associations of diversity with clinical or experimental variables used linear mixed-effect models with tissue fixed effects and individual random effects. TCRdb took this table from immuneACCESS and kept in-frame rearrangements with V and J called. Such tables lack part of the clones; where checked against another copy, unresolved V genes explain under half of the gap, and the rest is unexplained. V and J calls and clone size are copied from that table; D and trimming were computed from the DNA. The sample table lists tens of thousands of clones, 55% to 75% of them with a count of one. The top ten clonotypes cover about 0.71% of the sample.

The germline V gene supplies CDR1 GFQATS and CDR2 STVNSAI. Its CDR3 holds 13 amino acids, cysteine through phenylalanine. The DNA has 36 bases, all within the CDR3, and is read from base 1. V is trimmed back by 1 base and J by 4 bases, and the junction contains 4 bases that no gene match accounts for. Before genomic DNA isolation with the DNeasy Blood & Tissue Kit, mouse tissues were minced with razor blades in buffered saline. This clone was counted between two and nine times. Its antigen is currently not known. Throughout, gene names and germline sequences are given for the mouse. The CDR3 extends 1 residue past the end of the read, so its final part is completed from the germline J gene.

Sequenced input: spleen. This chain joins TRBV20 to TRBJ2-7, with TRBD1 identical over 7 junction bases. This clonotype originated in a female BALB/c mouse in good health. Regarding MHC type, mice of this strain are H2-d. The sequenced CDR3 bases are TGTGGTGCTAGGGCCGGGACAGCATATGAACAGTAC. Its protein is CGARAGTAYEQY. In full, the CDR3 is CGARAGTAYEQYF. Reference TRBV20 and TRBJ2-7 genes cover what lies past the CDR3, so the full variable domain is GALVYQYPRRTICKSGTSMRMECQAVGFQATSVAWYRQSPQKTFELIALSTVNSAIKYEQNFTQEKFPISHPNLSFSSMTVLNAYLEDRGLYLCGARAGTAYEQYFGPGTRLTVL.